The 30 T cell receptor beta chains below come from one sample, sequenced in a study of shared clonotypes between healthy human individuals. Only in-frame clones appear in the TCRdb table, and some are missing; sequencing was by immunoSEQ multiplex PCR. The sample yields approximately 2,200,000 clones, about 92% seen once. CD45RO-negative, CCR7-selected cells formed the naive CD8 fraction, which excluded terminally differentiated effector memory CD45RA+ cells. Sequencing used naive CD8+ T cells from PBMCs. Receptors originate from a man between 18 and 29 years old in good health. Some clones in this sample may be carry-over from other donors' samples.

This clone occurred a few times. The rearrangement links TRBV30 to TRBJ2-2, with D unresolved. Germline CDR1 and CDR2: GTSNPN and SVGIG (reference sequence). The ends were cut back, 0 bases at V and 6 bases at J, with 5 bases in the middle. CDR3 length: 12 residues. CDR3 residues: CAWSVFAGELFF. The DNA of the CDR3 is TGTGCCTGGAGTGTATTTGCCGGGGAGCTGTTTTTT.

The rearrangement uses TRBV21-1 and TRBJ2-7; the table assigns TRBD2, which was not confirmed against the DNA. TRBV21-1 is recorded as a pseudogene. CDR3 length equals 19 residues. The CDR3 nucleotides are TGTGCCAGCAGCGTGTGGTTGCGGACTAGTCTATTTTCGGCTTACGAGCAGTACTTC. Amino acids: CASSVWLRTSLFSAYEQYF.

This chain connects TRBV5-5 to TRBJ1-4, with TRBD1 as a possible D gene (5 bases). CDR1 and CDR2 from the germline V gene are SGHKS and YYEKEE (reference sequence). Trimming removed 4 bases from V and 5 bases from J, with 21 bases in between. This CDR3 is 17 amino acids long. The CDR3 DNA reads TGTGCCAGCAGCCCAGAGGGCCTCAAGGGGATGAATGAAAAACTGTTTTTT. This sequence encodes CASSPEGLKGMNEKLFF.

The V and J genes are TRBV7-9 and TRBJ1-3; D may be TRBD1 (5 bases). Deletions cut 5 bases from V and 0 bases from J, with 14 bases between. In germline, CDR1 is SEHNR, CDR2 FQNEAQ (reference sequence). The CDR3 is 16 residues long. CDR3 coding DNA: TGTGCCAGCAGCCCTGGGACGGGAGACTCTGGAAACACCATATATTTT. Its protein is CASSPGTGDSGNTIYF.

J is TRBJ2-7 and V is TRBV6-1, with TRBD1 matching over 9 bases. Trimming cost V 4 bases and J 1 base; bases outside gene matches: 5. Per the germline V gene, CDR1 is MNHNS and CDR2 is SASEGT. The CDR3 spans 15 residues. The CDR3 nucleotides are TGTGCCAGCAGTGCGGGACAGGGACTATCCTACGAGCAGTACTTC. Protein product: CASSAGQGLSYEQYF.

J is TRBJ2-1 and V is TRBV4-3, with 12 bases that match TRBD2. CDR3 length equals 14 residues. V was pared by 5 bases and J by 8 bases, with 4 bases of the junction left unmatched. Germline CDR1 LGHNA, CDR2 YSLEER. This chain's CDR3 is CASSSGLAGHEQFF. CDR3 DNA sequence: TGCGCCAGCAGCTCTGGACTAGCGGGACATGAGCAGTTCTTC.

The chain recombines TRBV19 with TRBJ2-1, with D perhaps TRBD2 (6 bases). V lost 3 bases to trimming and J lost 4 bases, with 13 bases between them. CDR1 is LNHDA, CDR2 SQIVND, per germline (reference sequence). This CDR3 has 15 amino acids. The CDR3 loop is CASSIRTKIYNEQFF. CDR3 bases: TGTGCCAGTAGTATCCGGACTAAGATTTACAATGAGCAGTTCTTC.

The rearrangement uses TRBV7-2 and TRBJ2-5, with 12 positions matching TRBD2. V trimming: 4 bases; J trimming: 5 bases; junction bases outside the gene matches: 17. There are 19 residues in the CDR3. Germline lookup yields CDR1 SGHTA and CDR2 FQGNSA. CDR3 sequence reads: CASSSGLAGHTPIQETQYF. The CDR3 region has the DNA TGTGCCAGCAGCTCCGGACTAGCGGGACACACACCAATCCAGGAGACCCAGTACTTC. The whole variable domain, filled in from reference TRBV7-2 and TRBJ2-5, reads GAGVSQSPSNKVTEKGKDVELRCDPISGHTALYWYRQSLGQGLEFLIYFQGNSAPDKSGLPSDRFSAERTGGSVSTLTIQRTQQEDSAVYLCASSSGLAGHTPIQETQYFGPGTRLLVL.

In DNA, the CDR3 is TGTGCCAGCAGCTTTCTTGGGGGAGAGGTAGGGGATACGCAGTATTTT. Its protein is CASSFLGGEVGDTQYF. This chain links TRBV7-8 with TRBJ2-3; D might be TRBD1 or TRBD2, each matching 5 bases. This CDR3 region has 16 residues. Germline CDR1 SGHVS, CDR2 FQNEAQ. V was clipped by 3 bases and J by 6 bases, with 19 bases between them.

The rearrangement joins TRBV11-1 to TRBJ2-6; 10 nucleotides match TRBD2. Trimming took 5 bases from V and 0 from J; bases not matched to a gene: 7. In germline, CDR1 is SGHAT, CDR2 FQDESV (reference sequence). The CDR3 sequence is 18 residues long. In DNA form, the CDR3 reads TGTGCCAGCAGCGTGACTAGCGGGTTCCCCTCTGGGGCCAACGTCCTGACTTTC. Translating gives CASSVTSGFPSGANVLTF.

The chain joins TRBV6-5 to TRBJ2-7; D uncertain. Germline loops: CDR1 MNHEY, CDR2 SVGAGI. Trimming shortened V by 0 bases and J by 4 bases, and 10 bases separated the two germline ends. CDR3 length: 14 amino acids. The DNA for the CDR3 is TGTGCCAGCAGTTACTCGTCCGCTTTATACGAGCAGTACTTC. Protein product: CASSYSSALYEQYF.

This rearrangement joins TRBV4-3 to TRBJ2-3; 8 nucleotides line up with TRBD2. CDR3 size: 16 residues. The germline V gene has CDR1 LGHNA and CDR2 YSLEER. The J segment lost 4 bases and the V segment lost 5 bases, leaving 11 bases of the junction unmatched. This CDR3 reads CASSRLSGEPADTQYF. CDR3 DNA sequence: TGCGCCAGCAGCAGACTTAGCGGGGAACCAGCAGATACGCAGTATTTT.

The chain is built from TRBV27 and TRBJ2-7, with 8 bases lining up with TRBD1. The CDR3 loop spans 16 amino acids. V lost 5 bases, J lost 2 bases, and 11 bases stayed unmatched. CDR1 is MNHEY and CDR2 is SMNVEV in the germline V gene (reference sequence). The CDR3 nucleotides are TGTGCCAGCAGTCCTCGTGGAGGGACAGGAACCTACGAGCAGTACTTC. Protein product: CASSPRGGTGTYEQYF.

This chain links TRBV27 with TRBJ2-2, with a tentative D call TRBD2 (6 bases). V was cut by 8 bases and J by 3 bases, with 16 bases left in between. The CDR3 extends over 15 amino acids. CDR1 and CDR2 (germline): MNHEY, SMNVEV (reference sequence). This CDR3 reads CASRSRERYTGELFF. In DNA form, the CDR3 reads TGTGCCAGCCGGTCTCGGGAGAGATACACCGGGGAGCTGTTTTTT.

This chain uses TRBV7-2 with TRBJ2-5; 7 positions agree with TRBD1. Germline CDR1 and CDR2: SGHTA and FQGNSA. The CDR3 totals 14 residues. The V and J ends lost 6 bases and 2 bases, in that order; junction bases with no gene match: 6. The CDR3: CASSDRQGQETQYF. The CDR3 nucleotides read TGTGCCAGCAGTGACAGACAGGGACAAGAGACCCAGTACTTC.

The J gene is TRBJ2-1, the V gene TRBV6-5; the match to TRBD1 covers 8 bases. Germline CDR1 is MNHEY and CDR2 is SVGAGI. V shed 0 bases and J 10 bases; nucleotides not matched to a gene: 5. This CDR3 contains 14 residues. The CDR3 DNA sequence: TGTGCCAGCAGTTACTCTCGGACAGGGTACGAGCAGTTCTTC. Amino acid sequence: CASSYSRTGYEQFF.

The rearrangement joins TRBV6-6 to TRBJ1-2, with 7 bases identical to TRBD1. Germline lookup yields CDR1 MNHNY and CDR2 SVGAGI (reference sequence). This CDR3 has 15 residues. Losses at the gene ends were 0 bases for V and 2 bases for J; bases not matched to a gene: 3. CDR3 region: CASSYSTGTNYGYTF. The CDR3 DNA sequence: TGTGCCAGCAGTTACTCGACAGGGACCAACTATGGCTACACCTTC.

This clone was picked up one time. Other nucleotide sequences in the sample specify the same CDR3. The chain couples TRBV28 to TRBJ1-5; weak D call: TRBD1 (5 bases). This CDR3 is built from 14 residues. Germline-derived CDR1 and CDR2 are MDHEN and SYDVKM. V lost 2 bases and J 3 bases, leaving 8 bases between the germline ends. This chain's CDR3 is CASSLQGYNQPQHF. CDR3 coding DNA: TGTGCCAGCAGTTTACAGGGCTACAATCAGCCCCAGCATTTT. Based on the CDR3 plus reference TRBV28 and TRBJ1-5, the full variable domain is DVKVTQSSRYLVKRTGEKVFLECVQDMDHENMFWYRQDPGLGLRLIYFSYDVKMKEKGDIPEGYSVSREKKERFSLILESASTNQTSMYLCASSLQGYNQPQHFGDGTRLSIL.

In regard to this clone: This CDR3 is also generated by other DNA sequences in the sample. The rearrangement links TRBV27 to TRBJ1-5, with unresolved D. The CDR3 totals 13 residues. CDR1 and CDR2 (germline): MNHEY, SMNVEV (reference sequence). V shed 3 bases and J shed 2 bases, with 5 bases lying between them. Written as DNA, the CDR3 is TGTGCCAGCAGTTTGTTTGGCAATCAGCCCCAGCATTTT. This gives the protein CASSLFGNQPQHF.

The J gene is TRBJ2-5, the V gene TRBV7-2; 10 nucleotides agree with TRBD2. CDR1 is SGHTA, CDR2 FQGNSA, per germline. The CDR3 consists of 16 residues. With 5 bases clipped from V and 5 bases from J, the junction kept 11 bases outside the gene matches. CDR3 DNA sequence: TGTGCCAGCAGCACCCGGACTAGCGGCAGGGGTGAGACCCAGTACTTC. Translation: CASSTRTSGRGETQYF.

V and J are TRBV2 and TRBJ2-5; a weak D match, TRBD1 (6 bases). Trimming stripped 8 bases from V and 4 bases from J, with 17 bases between. The CDR3 is made up of 14 amino acids. Germline values: CDR1 SNHLY, CDR2 FYNNEI. The CDR3 DNA reads as TGTGCCAGCGAAGACGGACAGCGCAGAGAGACCCAGTACTTC. This encodes CASEDGQRRETQYF.

The chain couples TRBV9 to TRBJ2-1, with 8 nucleotides matching TRBD2. The CDR3 loop spans 15 amino acids. Trimming cost V 0 bases and J 8 bases; bases outside gene matches: 7. CDR1 SGDLS and CDR2 YYNGEE come from the germline V gene. The CDR3 sequence: CASSVGTSGFDEQFF. The CDR3 bases are TGTGCCAGCAGCGTAGGTACTAGCGGTTTCGATGAGCAGTTCTTC.

This rearrangement joins TRBV9 to TRBJ2-1, with 12 positions matching TRBD2. CDR3 length: 15 residues. Looked up from germline, CDR1 is SGDLS and CDR2 is YYNGEE. Trimming removed 4 bases from V and 5 bases from J; junction bases left unmatched: 4. The CDR3 region is CASSFTSGRNNEQFF. For the CDR3, the DNA is TGTGCCAGCAGCTTTACTAGCGGGAGGAACAATGAGCAGTTCTTC.

This clone was recorded only once. Other DNA sequences within the sample encode an identical CDR3. V usage is TRBV27 and J usage is TRBJ2-1; D perhaps matches TRBD2 (6 bases). Trimming pared 7 bases from V and 4 bases from J, leaving 11 bases between. Germline-derived CDR1 and CDR2 are MNHEY and SMNVEV (reference sequence). The CDR3 loop spans 13 amino acids. CDR3 in amino acids: CASTGGAYNEQFF. The CDR3 DNA follows: TGTGCCAGCACCGGCGGGGCATACAATGAGCAGTTCTTC.

The chain links TRBV10-3 to TRBJ1-5; 7 bases line up with TRBD1. The germline CDR1 and CDR2 sequences are ENHRY and SYGVKD. The CDR3 runs to 15 residues. With 0 bases clipped from V and 1 base from J, the junction kept 0 bases outside the gene matches. The CDR3 DNA reads as TGTGCCATCAGTGAGTCGGGACAGAGCAATCAGCCCCAGCATTTT. Encoded protein: CAISESGQSNQPQHF.

The gene calls are TRBV5-6 and TRBJ1-1; D is perhaps TRBD1 (6 bases). V lost 4 bases and J 8 bases, leaving 15 bases between the germline ends. Looked up from germline, CDR1 is SGHDT and CDR2 is YYEEEE. CDR3 length: 13 amino acids. CDR3 amino acids: CASSPGTPIEAFF. In DNA, the CDR3 is TGTGCCAGCAGCCCCGGGACACCGATAGAAGCTTTCTTT.

The chain has TRBV29-1 and TRBJ2-4, with D perhaps matching TRBD1 (5 bases). The CDR3 contains 13 residues. V was cut by 6 bases and J by 0 bases, with 9 bases left in between. Germline V gene sequence: CDR1 SQVTM, CDR2 ANQGSEA. CDR3 DNA: TGCAGCGTCGCACAGGAAGCCAAAAACATTCAGTACTTC. It specifies CSVAQEAKNIQYF.

This clone was found once. The chain links TRBV27 to TRBJ2-7; 7 positions agree with TRBD2. The CDR3 contains 14 residues. Looked up from germline, CDR1 is MNHEY and CDR2 is SMNVEV (reference sequence). V trimming: 3 bases; J trimming: 2 bases; junction bases outside the gene matches: 4. In DNA, the CDR3 is TGTGCCAGCAGTTTCACTAGCGCCGCCTACGAGCAGTACTTC. Its translation: CASSFTSAAYEQYF.

This rearrangement joins TRBV7-6 to TRBJ1-4; 12 bases line up with TRBD1. Germline V gene lookup returns CDR1 SGHVS and CDR2 FNYEAQ. The CDR3 contains 15 residues. J lost 6 bases, V lost 4 bases, and 3 bases had no gene match. Here the CDR3 DNA reads TGTGCCAGCAGCTACGGGACAGGGGGCGATGAAAAACTGTTTTTT. Its translation: CASSYGTGGDEKLFF.

This sequence joins TRBV19 and TRBJ1-1, with TRBD1 matching 12 bases. CDR1 LNHDA and CDR2 SQIVND come from the germline V gene (reference sequence). V lost 5 bases to trimming and J lost 0 bases; unmatched junction nucleotides: 13. There are 19 residues in the CDR3. CDR3 bases: TGTGCCAGTAGTCTCGAAACCGGGACAGGGGGCGAGGTGAACACTGAAGCTTTCTTT. Translated, it gives CASSLETGTGGEVNTEAFF. Complete variable domain (other parts from reference TRBV19 and TRBJ1-1): DGGITQSPKYLFRKEGQNVTLSCEQNLNHDAMYWYRQDPGQGLRLIYYSQIVNDFQKGDIAEGYSVSREKKESFPLTVTSAQKNPTAFYLCASSLETGTGGEVNTEAFFGQGTRLTVV.